This TCR beta chain was profiled in a study of T cell repertoires in cytomegalovirus infection. As to this clonotype: Antigen: not known.

TCRdb reanalysed the reads using MiXCR and keeps one entry per CDR3 protein. The data show about 51,000 distinct CDR3 sequences, roughly 20% seen once. The study's findings and limits: The response measured ex vivo was dominated by TCR beta clonotypes (HLA-C-restricted and CMV-specific).

The CDR3 consists of 15 residues. The V segment lost 6 bases and the J segment 3 bases; nucleotides outside the gene matches: 6. Germline loops: CDR1 MDHEN, CDR2 SYDVKM. This TCR was sampled from a human donor in good health (CMV status not recorded). Some clones in this sample may be carry-over from other donors' samples. The sequences come from CD8+ T cells from cultured PBMCs, collected from culture after CMV antigen stimulation. The genes are TRBV28 and TRBJ2-2; 8 bases align to TRBD1. The CDR3: CASRIRQGHTGELFF. The CDR3 DNA is TGTGCCAGCAGAATCCGACAGGGGCACACCGGGGAGCTGTTTTTT.